Given below is one T cell receptor (beta chain) in context. It is likely a read error, because the conserved phenylalanine at the end of the CDR3 is missing. Trimming removed 8 bases from V and 4 bases from J; junction bases left unmatched: 12. The CDR3 length is 15 residues. CDR1 and CDR2 (germline): MNHEY, SVGAGI. TCRdb's copy holds only in-frame clones and misses some; the assay was immunoSEQ multiplex PCR. This table has 50,000 to 70,000 clones, 70% to 90% appearing once. The sample comes from a study of OX40 agonist ivuxolimab in advanced cancers. The overall study: An anti-OX40 (CD134) antibody with agonistic activity, ivuxolimab, was administered to patients. Patients in the trial were receiving intravenous ivuxolimab every 2 weeks, at doses of 0.01 to 10 mg/kg.

The V call is TRBV6-5, the J call TRBJ2-7; 9 nucleotides match TRBD2. Sample: CD4+ or CD8+ T cells sorted from blood, taken in a trial of the OX40 agonist ivuxolimab. The sequence derives from an adult with an advanced solid tumor such as melanoma, head and neck, liver or kidney cancer. The chain's CDR3 is CASSDPGTSPYEQYC. CDR3 DNA: TGTGCCAGCTCAGACCCCGGGACTAGCCCGTACGAGCAGTACTGC.